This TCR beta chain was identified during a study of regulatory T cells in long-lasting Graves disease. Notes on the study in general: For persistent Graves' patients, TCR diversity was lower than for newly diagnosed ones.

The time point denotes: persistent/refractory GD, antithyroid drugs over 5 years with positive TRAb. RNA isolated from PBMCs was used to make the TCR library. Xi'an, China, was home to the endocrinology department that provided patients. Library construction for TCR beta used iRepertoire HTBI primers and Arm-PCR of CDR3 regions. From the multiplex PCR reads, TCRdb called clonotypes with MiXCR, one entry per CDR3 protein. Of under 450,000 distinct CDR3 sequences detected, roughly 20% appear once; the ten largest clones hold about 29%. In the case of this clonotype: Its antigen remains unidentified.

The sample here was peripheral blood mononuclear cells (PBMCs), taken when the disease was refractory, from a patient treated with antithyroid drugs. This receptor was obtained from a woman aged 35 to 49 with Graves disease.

CDR3 DNA sequence: TGTGCCAGCAGGCCAGACAGGGTCTTCACAGATACGCAGTATTTT. Translating gives CASRPDRVFTDTQYF. J is TRBJ2-3 and V is TRBV28, with TRBD1 identical over 7 bases. Per germline, CDR1 MDHEN and CDR2 SYDVKM. Trimming at V came to 6 bases and at J to 2 bases, leaving 8 bases not matched to a gene. The CDR3 is 15 amino acids. Using reference TRBV28 and TRBJ2-3 for the parts outside the CDR3, the full variable domain is DVKVTQSSRYLVKRTGEKVFLECVQDMDHENMFWYRQDPGLGLRLIYFSYDVKMKEKGDIPEGYSVSREKKERFSLILESASTNQTSMYLCASRPDRVFTDTQYFGPGTRLTVL.